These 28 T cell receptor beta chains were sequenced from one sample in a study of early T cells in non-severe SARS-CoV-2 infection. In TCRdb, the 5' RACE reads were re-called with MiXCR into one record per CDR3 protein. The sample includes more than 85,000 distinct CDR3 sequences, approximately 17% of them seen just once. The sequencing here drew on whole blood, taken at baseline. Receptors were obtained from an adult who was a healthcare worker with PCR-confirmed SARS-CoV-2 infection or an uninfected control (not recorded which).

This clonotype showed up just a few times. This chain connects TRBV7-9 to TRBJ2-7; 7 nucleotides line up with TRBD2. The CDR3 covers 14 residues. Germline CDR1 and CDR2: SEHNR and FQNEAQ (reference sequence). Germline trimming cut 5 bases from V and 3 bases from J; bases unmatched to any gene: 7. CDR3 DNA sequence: TGTGCCAGCAGCCCGGCCTCGGGGGGCTACGAGCAGTACTTC. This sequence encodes CASSPASGGYEQYF.

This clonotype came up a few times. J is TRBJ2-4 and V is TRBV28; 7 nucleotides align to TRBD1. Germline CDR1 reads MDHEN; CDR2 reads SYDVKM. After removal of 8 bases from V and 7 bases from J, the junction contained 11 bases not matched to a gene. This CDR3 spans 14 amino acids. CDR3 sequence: CASSGPGTVNIQYF. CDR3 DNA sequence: TGTGCCAGCTCAGGACCCGGGACAGTCAACATTCAGTACTTC.

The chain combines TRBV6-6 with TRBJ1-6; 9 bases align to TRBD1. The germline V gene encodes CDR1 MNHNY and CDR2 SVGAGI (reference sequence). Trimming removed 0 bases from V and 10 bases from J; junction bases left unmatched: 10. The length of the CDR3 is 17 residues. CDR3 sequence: CASSYSAGTGKGSPLHF. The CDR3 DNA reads TGTGCCAGCAGTTACTCGGCCGGGACAGGGAAGGGATCACCCCTCCACTTT.

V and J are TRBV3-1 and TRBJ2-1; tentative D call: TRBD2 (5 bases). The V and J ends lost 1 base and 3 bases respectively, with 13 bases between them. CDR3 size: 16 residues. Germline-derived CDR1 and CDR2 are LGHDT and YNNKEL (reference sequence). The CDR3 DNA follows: TGTGCCAGCAGCCAAGTATATGGAGGTAACTACAATGAGCAGTTCTTC. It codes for CASSQVYGGNYNEQFF.

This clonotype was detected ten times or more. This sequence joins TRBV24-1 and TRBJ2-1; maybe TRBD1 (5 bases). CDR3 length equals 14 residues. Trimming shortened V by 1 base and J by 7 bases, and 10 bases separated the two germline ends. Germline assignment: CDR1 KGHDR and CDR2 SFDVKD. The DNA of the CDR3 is TGTGCCACCAGTGATTTAGACCAGGGTAATGAGCAGTTCTTC. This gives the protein CATSDLDQGNEQFF.

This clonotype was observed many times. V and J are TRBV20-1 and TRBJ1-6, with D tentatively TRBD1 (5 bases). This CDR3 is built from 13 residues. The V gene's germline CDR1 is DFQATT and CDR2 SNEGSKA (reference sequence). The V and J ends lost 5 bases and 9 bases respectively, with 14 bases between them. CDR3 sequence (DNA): TGCAGTGCTGCCGGGACGGCGAGTTCACCCCTCCACTTT. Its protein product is CSAAGTASSPLHF.

The CDR3 is CASSMDSGQGRYEQYF. CDR3 DNA: TGTGCCAGTAGCATGGATTCGGGACAGGGGAGATACGAGCAGTACTTC. This sequence joins TRBV19 and TRBJ2-7; 10 positions agree with TRBD1. The CDR3 has 16 residues. Trimming cost V 6 bases and J 4 bases; bases outside gene matches: 12. Germline-derived CDR1 and CDR2 are LNHDA and SQIVND (reference sequence).

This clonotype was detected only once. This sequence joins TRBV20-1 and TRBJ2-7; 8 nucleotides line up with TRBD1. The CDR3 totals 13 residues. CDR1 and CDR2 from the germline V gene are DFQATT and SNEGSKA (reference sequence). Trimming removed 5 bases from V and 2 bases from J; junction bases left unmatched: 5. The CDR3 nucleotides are TGCAGTGCTTACGACAGGGGTACCTACGAGCAGTACTTC. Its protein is CSAYDRGTYEQYF.

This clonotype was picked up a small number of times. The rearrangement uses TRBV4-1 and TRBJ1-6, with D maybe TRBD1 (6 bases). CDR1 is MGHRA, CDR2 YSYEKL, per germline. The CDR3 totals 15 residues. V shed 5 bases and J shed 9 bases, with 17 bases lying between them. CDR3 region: CASSDRTEPISPLHF. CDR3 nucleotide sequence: TGCGCCAGCAGCGACCGGACAGAGCCTATTTCACCCCTCCACTTT.

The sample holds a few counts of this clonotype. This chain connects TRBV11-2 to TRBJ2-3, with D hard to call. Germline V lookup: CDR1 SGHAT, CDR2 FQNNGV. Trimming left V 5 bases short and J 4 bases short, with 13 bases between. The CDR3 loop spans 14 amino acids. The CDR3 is CASSPPAGADTQYF. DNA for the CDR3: TGTGCCAGCAGCCCGCCGGCAGGCGCAGATACGCAGTATTTT.

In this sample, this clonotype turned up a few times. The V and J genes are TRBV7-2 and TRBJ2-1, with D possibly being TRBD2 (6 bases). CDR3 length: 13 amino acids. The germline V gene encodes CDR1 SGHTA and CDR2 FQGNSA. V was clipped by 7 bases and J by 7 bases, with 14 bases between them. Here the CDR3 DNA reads TGTGCCAGCACCTTCACTCGGGGGAATGAGCAGTTCTTC. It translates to CASTFTRGNEQFF.

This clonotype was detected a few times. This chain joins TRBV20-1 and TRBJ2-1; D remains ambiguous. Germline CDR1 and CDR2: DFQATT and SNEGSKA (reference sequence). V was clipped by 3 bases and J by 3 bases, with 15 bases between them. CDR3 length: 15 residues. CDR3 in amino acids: CSASFEARNYNEQFF. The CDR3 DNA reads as TGCAGTGCTAGTTTTGAGGCGAGGAACTACAATGAGCAGTTCTTC.

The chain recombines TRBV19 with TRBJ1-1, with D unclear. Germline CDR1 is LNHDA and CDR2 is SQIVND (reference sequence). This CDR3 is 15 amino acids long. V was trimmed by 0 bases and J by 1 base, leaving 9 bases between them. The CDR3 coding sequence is TGTGCCAGTAGTATAGATCTGTACGGGAACACTGAAGCTTTCTTT. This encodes CASSIDLYGNTEAFF.

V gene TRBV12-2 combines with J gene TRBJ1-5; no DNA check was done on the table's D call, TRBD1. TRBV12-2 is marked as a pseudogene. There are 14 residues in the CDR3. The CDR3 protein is CASRPGRGDQPQHF. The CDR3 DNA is TGTGCAAGTCGCCCCGGACGGGGGGATCAGCCCCAGCATTTT.

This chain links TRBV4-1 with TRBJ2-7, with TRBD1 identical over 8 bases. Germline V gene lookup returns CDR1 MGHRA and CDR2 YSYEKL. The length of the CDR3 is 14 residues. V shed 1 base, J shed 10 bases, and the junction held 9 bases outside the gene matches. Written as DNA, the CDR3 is TGCGCCAGCAGCCAAGTGACAGGGGAATCCCCTCAGTACTTC. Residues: CASSQVTGESPQYF.

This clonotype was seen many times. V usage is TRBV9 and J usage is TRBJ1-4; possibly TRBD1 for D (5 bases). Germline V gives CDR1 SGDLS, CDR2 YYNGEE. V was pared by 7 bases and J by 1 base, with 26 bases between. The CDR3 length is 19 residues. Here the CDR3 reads CASVPRLQEEGVTNEKLFF. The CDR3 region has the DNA TGTGCCAGCGTCCCCCGGCTACAGGAGGAAGGGGTAACTAATGAAAAACTGTTTTTT.

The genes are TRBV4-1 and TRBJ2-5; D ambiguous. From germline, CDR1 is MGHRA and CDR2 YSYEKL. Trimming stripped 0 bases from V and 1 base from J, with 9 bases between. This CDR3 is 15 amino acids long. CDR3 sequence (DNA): TGCGCCAGCAGCCAAGATCCGGGTAGCCAAGAGACCCAGTACTTC. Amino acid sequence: CASSQDPGSQETQYF.

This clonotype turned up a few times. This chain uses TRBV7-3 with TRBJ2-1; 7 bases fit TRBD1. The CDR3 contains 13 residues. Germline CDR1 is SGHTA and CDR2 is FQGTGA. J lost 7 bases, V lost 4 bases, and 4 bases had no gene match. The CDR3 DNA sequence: TGTGCCAGCAGCTCGGGACAGTCGAATGAGCAGTTCTTC. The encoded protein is CASSSGQSNEQFF.

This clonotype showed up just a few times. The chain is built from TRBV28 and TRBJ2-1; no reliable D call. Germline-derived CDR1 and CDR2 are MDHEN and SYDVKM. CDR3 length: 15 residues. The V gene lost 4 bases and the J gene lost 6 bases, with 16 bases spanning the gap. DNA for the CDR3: TGTGCCAGCAGTTCGCTGGGTCAGGAGTCCAATGAGCAGTTCTTC. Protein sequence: CASSSLGQESNEQFF.

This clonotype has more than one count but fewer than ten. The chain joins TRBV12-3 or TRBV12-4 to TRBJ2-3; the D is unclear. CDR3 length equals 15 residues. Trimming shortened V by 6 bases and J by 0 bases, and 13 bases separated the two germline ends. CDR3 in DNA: TGTGCCAGCAGCTCCGGTGGGGTTAGCACAGATACGCAGTATTTT. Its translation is CASSSGGVSTDTQYF.

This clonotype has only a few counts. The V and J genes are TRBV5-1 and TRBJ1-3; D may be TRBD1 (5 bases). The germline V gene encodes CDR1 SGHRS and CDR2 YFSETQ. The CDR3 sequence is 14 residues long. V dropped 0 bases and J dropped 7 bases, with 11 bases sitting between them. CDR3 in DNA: TGCGCCAGCAGCTTGGTACCAGGGCGGAACACCATATATTTT. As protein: CASSLVPGRNTIYF.

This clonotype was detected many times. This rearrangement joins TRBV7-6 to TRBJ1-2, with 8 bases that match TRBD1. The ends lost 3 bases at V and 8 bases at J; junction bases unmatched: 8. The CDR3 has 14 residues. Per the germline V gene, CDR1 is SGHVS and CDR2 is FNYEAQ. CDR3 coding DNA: TGTGCCAGCAGCTTGGGCACAGGGGGTAAAGGCTACACCTTC. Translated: CASSLGTGGKGYTF.

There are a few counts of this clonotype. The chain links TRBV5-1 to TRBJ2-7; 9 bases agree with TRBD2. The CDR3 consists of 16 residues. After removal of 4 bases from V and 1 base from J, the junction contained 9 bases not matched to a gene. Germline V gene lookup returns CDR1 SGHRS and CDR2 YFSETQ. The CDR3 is CASSPTGLAPSYEQYF. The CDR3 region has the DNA TGCGCCAGCAGCCCAACAGGACTAGCGCCTTCCTACGAGCAGTACTTC.

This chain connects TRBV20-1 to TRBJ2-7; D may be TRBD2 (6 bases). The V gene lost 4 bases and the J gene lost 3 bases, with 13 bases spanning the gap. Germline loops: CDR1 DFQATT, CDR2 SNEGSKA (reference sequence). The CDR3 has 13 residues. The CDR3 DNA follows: TGCAGTGCTACGGCGGGACCCCTCTACGAGCAGTACTTC. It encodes CSATAGPLYEQYF.

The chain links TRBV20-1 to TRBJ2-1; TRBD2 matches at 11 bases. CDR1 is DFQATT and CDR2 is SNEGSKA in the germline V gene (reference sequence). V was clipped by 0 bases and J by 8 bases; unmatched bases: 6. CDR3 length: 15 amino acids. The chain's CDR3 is CSARDSGRAGDEQFF. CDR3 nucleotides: TGCAGTGCTAGAGATAGCGGGAGGGCCGGCGATGAGCAGTTCTTC.

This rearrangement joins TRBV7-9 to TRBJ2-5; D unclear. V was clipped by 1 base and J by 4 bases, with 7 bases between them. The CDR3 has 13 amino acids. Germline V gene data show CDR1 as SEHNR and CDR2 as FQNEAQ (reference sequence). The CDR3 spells CASSLGVRETQYF. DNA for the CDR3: TGTGCCAGCAGCTTAGGAGTCAGAGAGACCCAGTACTTC.

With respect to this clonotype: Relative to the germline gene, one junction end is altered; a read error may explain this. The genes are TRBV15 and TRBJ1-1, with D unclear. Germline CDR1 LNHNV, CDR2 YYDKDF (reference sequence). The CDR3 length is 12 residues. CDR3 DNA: TGTGCCACCAGCAGAGCCGACACTGAAGTTTTCTTT. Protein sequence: CATSRADTEVFF.

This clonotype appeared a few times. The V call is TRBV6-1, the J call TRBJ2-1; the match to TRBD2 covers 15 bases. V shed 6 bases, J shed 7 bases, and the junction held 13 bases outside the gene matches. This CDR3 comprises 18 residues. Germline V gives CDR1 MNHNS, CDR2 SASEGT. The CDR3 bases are TGTGCCAGCAGGGGGACAGCCTCCGGGACTAGCGGGAGGAATGAGCAGTTCTTC. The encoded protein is CASRGTASGTSGRNEQFF.